These 24 T cell receptor beta chains came from one sample sequenced in a study of blood T cells in healthy people across ages. Next came a second PCR, run for about 6 to 12 cycles, which used a sample-barcoded 5' primer along with a J-beta primer mix. TCRdb ran MiXCR on the 5' RACE reads and lists one entry per CDR3 protein. The sample has roughly 1,500,000 distinct CDR3 sequences, around two fifths seen once. Sequences were obtained from blood. These receptors all come from a young woman in good health.

This sequence joins TRBV20-1 and TRBJ2-1; 10 positions match TRBD2. Trimming took 3 bases from V and 7 from J; bases not matched to a gene: 9. This CDR3 is 15 amino acids long. Germline V gives CDR1 DFQATT, CDR2 SNEGSKA (reference sequence). The CDR3 coding sequence is TGCAGTGCTAGTTCCAGCGGGGGGGCCCGTAATGAGCAGTTCTTC. Amino acid sequence: CSASSSGGARNEQFF.

The chain links TRBV4-1 to TRBJ1-1; TRBD1 is a possible D gene (5 bases). The germline V and J ends were trimmed by 0 bases and 0 bases, with 14 bases remaining between them. The CDR3 consists of 17 residues. The germline gives CDR1 MGHRA, CDR2 YSYEKL. CDR3 coding DNA: TGCGCCAGCAGCCAAGAACCAGGGCCTTACTTGAACACTGAAGCTTTCTTT. Amino acid sequence: CASSQEPGPYLNTEAFF.

This chain joins TRBV2 and TRBJ2-1; 10 bases are a match to TRBD2. CDR1 SNHLY and CDR2 FYNNEI come from the germline V gene. The CDR3 contains 14 residues. With V trimmed by 5 bases and J by 4 bases, 2 bases remained unmatched. The CDR3 sequence: CASSNSGRYNEQFF. The CDR3 DNA is TGTGCCAGCAGTAATAGCGGGAGGTACAATGAGCAGTTCTTC.

Concerning this clonotype itself: At one boundary the junction diverges from the germline segment, which might be a read error. V is TRBV20-1 and J is TRBJ1-2; D uncertain. This CDR3 spans 14 amino acids. From germline, CDR1 is DFQATT and CDR2 SNEGSKA (reference sequence). The CDR3 sequence is CSAEMPDTPYRYTF. The CDR3 coding sequence is TGCAGTGCCGAGATGCCCGACACGCCCTATCGCTACACCTTC.

The chain joins TRBV20-1 to TRBJ2-3; 9 bases line up with TRBD2. The CDR3 spans 16 residues. V was pared by 0 bases and J by 3 bases, with 7 bases of the junction left unmatched. The V gene's germline CDR1 is DFQATT and CDR2 SNEGSKA (reference sequence). CDR3 protein: CSARDRAGGPTDTQYF. As DNA, the CDR3 is TGCAGTGCTAGAGATAGGGCGGGAGGGCCTACAGATACGCAGTATTTT.

The rearrangement links TRBV9 to TRBJ2-1; 16 nucleotides line up with TRBD2. The germline gives CDR1 SGDLS, CDR2 YYNGEE. Trimming took 2 bases from V and 4 from J; bases not matched to a gene: 0. The CDR3 consists of 16 residues. The CDR3, as DNA: TGTGCCAGCAGCGTGGGACTAGCGGGAGGGTACAATGAGCAGTTCTTC. Encoded protein: CASSVGLAGGYNEQFF.

This clonotype was recorded a few times. The chain combines TRBV20-1 with TRBJ2-1; no clear D gene. The CDR3 is made up of 11 amino acids. Germline V gives CDR1 DFQATT, CDR2 SNEGSKA (reference sequence). The V and J ends lost 3 bases and 8 bases respectively, with 8 bases between them. For the CDR3, the DNA is TGCAGTGCTAGTCGGAGTGATGAGCAGTTCTTC. Its protein is CSASRSDEQFF.

The chain has TRBV4-1 and TRBJ2-1; 7 bases are a match to TRBD1. V was clipped by 4 bases and J by 2 bases; unmatched bases: 8. Per the germline V gene, CDR1 is MGHRA and CDR2 is YSYEKL. This CDR3 spans 16 amino acids. CDR3 DNA sequence: TGCGCCAGCAGCCGTCCGGGACAGACAACCTACAATGAGCAGTTCTTC. This gives the protein CASSRPGQTTYNEQFF.

CDR3 bases: TGTGCCAGCAGCTTAGATGCAGTCGGCTATGGCTACACCTTC. This sequence encodes CASSLDAVGYGYTF. This chain connects TRBV7-9 to TRBJ1-2; D unclear. This CDR3 comprises 14 residues. In germline, CDR1 is SEHNR, CDR2 FQNEAQ (reference sequence). V lost 1 base and J lost 4, with 10 bases in between.

V gene TRBV29-1 combines with J gene TRBJ2-1; 11 bases match TRBD2. The J segment lost 10 bases and the V segment lost 0 bases, leaving 11 bases of the junction unmatched. Germline lookup yields CDR1 SQVTM and CDR2 ANQGSEA. The CDR3 is 16 amino acids. The CDR3 loop is CSVEDPLAGALPEQFF. The CDR3 DNA reads as TGCAGCGTTGAAGATCCACTAGCGGGAGCCCTCCCGGAGCAGTTCTTC.

The CDR3 region is CASSTPRGAGTDTQYF. The CDR3 coding sequence is TGTGCCAGCAGCACCCCCAGAGGTGCCGGGACAGATACGCAGTATTTT. The J gene is TRBJ2-3, the V gene TRBV28; no clear D. Germline assignment: CDR1 MDHEN and CDR2 SYDVKM. The V and J ends lost 6 bases and 3 bases respectively, with 19 bases between them. The CDR3 runs 16 residues.

The rearrangement uses TRBV6-5 and TRBJ1-2; 8 positions agree with TRBD1. The CDR3 spans 15 residues. V gave up 6 bases and J gave up 2 bases; unmatched junction bases: 8. Germline V CDR1 and CDR2: MNHEY, SVGAGI. The CDR3 reads CASRGQQGGNYGYTF. Written as DNA, the CDR3 is TGTGCCAGCAGGGGCCAACAGGGGGGCAACTATGGCTACACCTTC.

In this sample, this clonotype turned up a few times. This chain uses TRBV3-1 with TRBJ1-2; weak D call: TRBD1 (5 bases). V lost 5 bases to trimming and J lost 4 bases, with 17 bases between them. CDR3 length equals 15 residues. The germline V gene has CDR1 LGHDT and CDR2 YNNKEL (reference sequence). The CDR3 sequence is CASSSGRGRGYGYTF. The CDR3 DNA is TGTGCCAGCAGCAGTGGAAGGGGAAGAGGCTATGGCTACACCTTC. Looking up the rest from reference TRBV3-1 and TRBJ1-2 gives the full variable domain: DTAVSQTPKYLVTQMGNDKSIKCEQNLGHDTMYWYKQDSKKFLKIMFSYNNKELIINETVPNRFSPKSPDKAHLNLHINSLELGDSAVYFCASSSGRGRGYGYTFGSGTRLTVV.

This chain links TRBV29-1 with TRBJ2-6, with D uncertain. This CDR3 comprises 13 residues. Germline values: CDR1 SQVTM, CDR2 ANQGSEA. V was shortened by 3 bases and J by 3 bases, with 6 bases between the two germline ends. The CDR3 DNA reads TGCAGCGTTGACGGGTTTGGGGCCAACGTCCTGACTTTC. It specifies CSVDGFGANVLTF.

The rearrangement uses TRBV24-1 and TRBJ2-5; D gene uncertain. With 4 bases removed from V and 5 bases from J, the gap between germline ends came to 7 bases. Germline V lookup: CDR1 KGHDR, CDR2 SFDVKD. The CDR3 has 12 residues. CDR3 sequence reads: CATSEATETQYF. CDR3 sequence (DNA): TGTGCCACCAGTGAAGCCACCGAGACCCAGTACTTC.

This rearrangement joins TRBV11-1 to TRBJ1-1; unclear D gene. The germline V and J ends were trimmed by 8 bases and 1 base, with 17 bases remaining between them. From germline, CDR1 is SGHAT and CDR2 FQDESV (reference sequence). There are 15 residues in the CDR3. The CDR3 is CASRRASDGNTEAFF. CDR3 sequence (DNA): TGTGCCAGCCGACGTGCCTCGGACGGGAACACTGAAGCTTTCTTT.

This clonotype was counted once. The chain combines TRBV6-6 with TRBJ2-5; D remains ambiguous. Per the germline V gene, CDR1 is MNHNY and CDR2 is SVGAGI (reference sequence). V was clipped by 6 bases and J by 2 bases, with 13 bases between them. The CDR3 length is 14 residues. The CDR3 protein is CASRSVATQETQYF. CDR3 bases: TGTGCCAGCAGATCCGTGGCGACACAAGAGACCCAGTACTTC.

This rearrangement joins TRBV24-1 to TRBJ2-5; D gene ambiguous. Deletions cut 3 bases from V and 5 bases from J, with 6 bases between. The CDR3 is made up of 12 amino acids. Germline values: CDR1 KGHDR, CDR2 SFDVKD. In DNA, the CDR3 is TGTGCCACCAGTGATACCGGGGAGACCCAGTACTTC. This encodes CATSDTGETQYF.

This clonotype was seen a handful of times. The rearrangement uses TRBV7-9 and TRBJ2-1; possible D gene TRBD2, 7 bases. This CDR3 is 16 amino acids long. Germline-derived CDR1 and CDR2 are SEHNR and FQNEAQ (reference sequence). Trimming shortened V by 5 bases and J by 2 bases, and 16 bases separated the two germline ends. The CDR3 reads CASSGIGGLTYNEQFF. As DNA, the CDR3 is TGTGCCAGCAGCGGGATCGGGGGGCTAACCTACAATGAGCAGTTCTTC. The whole variable domain, filled in from reference TRBV7-9 and TRBJ2-1, reads DTGVSQNPRHKITKRGQNVTFRCDPISEHNRLYWYRQTLGQGPEFLTYFQNEAQLEKSRLLSDRFSAERPKGSFSTLEIQRTEQGDSAMYLCASSGIGGLTYNEQFFGPGTRLTVL.

The chain is built from TRBV4-1 and TRBJ2-3; 11 bases map to TRBD2. Germline CDR1 is MGHRA and CDR2 is YSYEKL. J lost 6 bases, V lost 4 bases, and 9 bases had no gene match. The length of the CDR3 is 16 residues. The CDR3 protein is CASSRVTSGGHDTQYF. The CDR3 nucleotides read TGCGCCAGCAGCCGAGTAACTAGCGGGGGCCACGATACGCAGTATTTT.

The chain couples TRBV20-1 to TRBJ1-2, with 7 bases matching TRBD1. Germline V lookup: CDR1 DFQATT, CDR2 SNEGSKA (reference sequence). The CDR3 length is 13 residues. J gave up 2 bases and V 6 bases, and 6 bases lay outside the gene matches. CDR3 sequence: CSAVDRENYGYTF. In DNA, the CDR3 is TGCAGTGCAGTCGACAGGGAGAACTATGGCTACACCTTC.

The rearrangement joins TRBV20-1 to TRBJ2-4, with TRBD1 matching 11 bases. The J call is uncertain, as TRBJ2-7 better fits the DNA end. The CDR3 has 16 amino acids. CDR1 is DFQATT, CDR2 SNEGSKA, per germline (reference sequence). CDR3 amino acids: CSASLPGQGGPYEQYF. The CDR3 DNA reads TGCAGTGCTAGTCTACCGGGACAGGGGGGACCCTACGAGCAGTACTTC.

The chain couples TRBV6-5 to TRBJ1-5; D remains ambiguous. Trimming shortened V by 0 bases and J by 15 bases, and 15 bases separated the two germline ends. The CDR3 consists of 13 residues. Germline lookup yields CDR1 MNHEY and CDR2 SVGAGI. As DNA, the CDR3 is TGTGCCAGCAGTTACTCGACCGGCGGGGAGCGGCATTTT. It specifies CASSYSTGGERHF.

This clonotype is a singleton in its sample. This chain connects TRBV24-1 to TRBJ2-3; a possible D gene is TRBD2 (7 bases). This CDR3 is 17 amino acids long. The V gene's germline CDR1 is KGHDR and CDR2 SFDVKD. The ends were cut back, 9 bases at V and 2 bases at J, with 23 bases in the middle. CDR3 loop: CATSGGLTSDFTDTQYF. DNA of the CDR3: TGTGCCACCTCTGGGGGGCTAACTAGCGATTTCACAGATACGCAGTATTTT.